This TCR beta chain was found in a study of vaccination effects on CD4 cells after COVID-19. For the study at large: Post-vaccine specimens arrived a median 72 days past the second dose.

Points from the study as a whole: Only a single clone (1 of 255 vaccine-induced clones in healthy vaccinees) cross-reacted with common cold coronaviruses. Infection- and vaccine-induced clones contracted markedly late after vaccination.

Repertoires were generated with immunoSEQ multiplex PCR, while TCRdb's copy carries only in-frame clones and drops some. In the table there are over 50,000 clones, 60% to 75% of which are singletons. Trimming pared 4 bases from V and 2 bases from J, leaving 12 bases between. This CDR3 contains 15 residues. Germline CDR1 reads LNHDA; CDR2 reads SQIVND (reference sequence). The ViraFEST assay expanded antigen-specific CD4+ T cells with viral peptide pools before sequencing. The culture ran for roughly 10 days before CD4+ T cells were isolated. Each participant received a vaccine that was either BNT162b2 or mRNA-1273, given as two doses. The study found no prior SARS-CoV-2 infection in the vaccine recipients, who tested negative for nucleocapsid antibodies. With respect to this clone: Its specificity is not known.

The input for sequencing was CD4+ T cells from PBMCs cultured with HCoV-229E spike peptides, taken after COVID-19 vaccination. This chain connects TRBV19 to TRBJ1-5, with a weak D call TRBD1 (5 bases). This receptor was obtained from a human donor who received a COVID-19 vaccine. The CDR3 nucleotides read TGTGCCAGTAGTAAGGGGCGCGGGGGCAATCAGCCCCAGCATTTT. Amino acids: CASSKGRGGNQPQHF.